This T cell receptor beta chain was recovered during a study of T cell responses to AZD1222 COVID-19 vaccine. Findings of the study overall: Compared with day 0, the breadth and depth of the Spike-specific TCR repertoire rose significantly after two doses of AZD1222. There were mostly white British donors and more females than males, and clonal diversity was possibly underestimated. At baseline, just a handful of AZD1222 recipients tested seropositive. Repertoires were collected only later (after the peak T cell response had occurred).

In regard to this clone: Its antigen is not known.

The ends lost 6 bases at V and 5 bases at J; junction bases unmatched: 4. The germline V gene encodes CDR1 MNHEY and CDR2 SVGAGI. The CDR3 loop spans 14 amino acids. The assay was immunoSEQ multiplex PCR, and TCRdb's table has in-frame clones only and misses some. Of 150,000 to 200,000 clones in the sample, 80% to 90% were seen once. This chain joins TRBV6-5 and TRBJ1-6, with 7 nucleotides matching TRBD1. This TCR derives from an adult who received the AZD1222 COVID-19 vaccine. Here the sequenced sample was peripheral blood, taken 28 days after the second AZD1222 dose. CDR3 amino acids: CASRGTAHNSPLHF. In DNA form, the CDR3 reads TGTGCCAGCAGAGGGACAGCTCATAATTCACCCCTCCACTTT.